This T cell receptor (beta chain) was found in a study of response to subunit inactivated influenza vaccine. General observations from the study: It was the authors' suggestion that each seasonal influenza vaccination recruits few new T cells.

TCRdb independently ran MiXCR on the RT-PCR reads; one entry per CDR3 protein. The profile covers around 150,000 distinct CDR3 sequences, with about a tenth appearing a single time and roughly 12% taken by the ten largest. A few counts support this clonotype. Its antigen is not known. Germline V CDR1 and CDR2: MDHEN, SYDVKM. V lost 6 bases to trimming and J lost 1 base, with 9 bases between them. This CDR3 spans 13 amino acids. Material: non-naive T cells sorted from PBMCs, obtained about 40 days after vaccination. This chain uses TRBV28 with TRBJ1-1; D uncertain. The receptor's source is a man aged 50 to 60 who received an inactivated influenza vaccine. The CDR3 DNA reads as TGTGCCAGCAGCTTCGTACAGAACACTGAAGCTTTCTTT. This codes for CASSFVQNTEAFF.